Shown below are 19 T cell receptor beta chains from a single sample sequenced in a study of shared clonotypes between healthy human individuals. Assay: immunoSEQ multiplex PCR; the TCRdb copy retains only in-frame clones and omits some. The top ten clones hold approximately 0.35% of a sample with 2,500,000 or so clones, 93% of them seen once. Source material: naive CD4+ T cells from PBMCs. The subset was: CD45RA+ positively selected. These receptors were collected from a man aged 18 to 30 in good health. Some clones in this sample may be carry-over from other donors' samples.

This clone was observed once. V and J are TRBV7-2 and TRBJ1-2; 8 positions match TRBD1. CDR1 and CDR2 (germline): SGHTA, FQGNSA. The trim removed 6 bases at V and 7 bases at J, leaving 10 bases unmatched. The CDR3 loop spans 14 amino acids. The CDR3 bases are TGTGCCAGCAGACCTAGGACAGGGAGTTTTGGCTACACCTTC. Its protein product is CASRPRTGSFGYTF.

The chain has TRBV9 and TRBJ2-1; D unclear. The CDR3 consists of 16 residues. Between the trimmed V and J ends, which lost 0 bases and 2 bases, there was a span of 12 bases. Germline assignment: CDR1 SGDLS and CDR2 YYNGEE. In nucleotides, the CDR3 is TGTGCCAGCAGCGTAGATCCAGCAACCACCTACAATGAGCAGTTCTTC. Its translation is CASSVDPATTYNEQFF.

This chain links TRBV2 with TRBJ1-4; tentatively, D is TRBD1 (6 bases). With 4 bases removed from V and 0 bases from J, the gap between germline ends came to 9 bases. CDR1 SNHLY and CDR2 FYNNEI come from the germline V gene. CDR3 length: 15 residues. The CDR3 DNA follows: TGTGCCAGCAGTGTCCGGACAGCAACTAATGAAAAACTGTTTTTT. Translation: CASSVRTATNEKLFF.

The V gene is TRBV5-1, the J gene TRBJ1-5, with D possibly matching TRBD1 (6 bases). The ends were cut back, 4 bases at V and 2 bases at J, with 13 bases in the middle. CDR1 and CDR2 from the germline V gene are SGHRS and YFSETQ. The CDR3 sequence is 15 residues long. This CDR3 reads CASSRGGFGNQPQHF. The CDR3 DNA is TGCGCCAGCAGCCGAGGGGGTTTTGGCAATCAGCCCCAGCATTTT.

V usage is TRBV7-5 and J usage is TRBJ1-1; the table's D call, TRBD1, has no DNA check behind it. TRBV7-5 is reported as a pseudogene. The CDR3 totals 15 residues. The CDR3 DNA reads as TGTGTCAGAAGCTTCTCCGGGACAGCGAACACTGAAGCTTTCTTT. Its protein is CVRSFSGTANTEAFF.

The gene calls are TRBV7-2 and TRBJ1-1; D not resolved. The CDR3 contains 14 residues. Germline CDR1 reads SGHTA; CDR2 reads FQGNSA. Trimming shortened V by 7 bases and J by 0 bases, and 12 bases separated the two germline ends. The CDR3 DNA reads TGTGCCAGCACCCTCGGTGTGGTGAACACTGAAGCTTTCTTT. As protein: CASTLGVVNTEAFF.

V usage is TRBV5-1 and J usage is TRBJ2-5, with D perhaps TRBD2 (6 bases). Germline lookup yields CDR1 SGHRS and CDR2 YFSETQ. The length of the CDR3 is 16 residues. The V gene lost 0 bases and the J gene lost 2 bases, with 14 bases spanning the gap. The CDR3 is CASSLGLVSGQETQYF. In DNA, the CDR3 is TGCGCCAGCAGCTTGGGTCTCGTTAGCGGACAAGAGACCCAGTACTTC.

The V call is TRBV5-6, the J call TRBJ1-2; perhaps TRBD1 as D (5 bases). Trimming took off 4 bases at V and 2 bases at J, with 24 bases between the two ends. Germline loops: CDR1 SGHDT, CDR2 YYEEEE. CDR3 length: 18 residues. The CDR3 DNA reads TGTGCCAGCAGCCCCAGCGGGGGACTCCTTAGGGGAAACTATGGCTACACCTTC. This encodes CASSPSGGLLRGNYGYTF.

In nucleotides, the CDR3 is TGTGCCAGCACCCAGGCGTTGAGCGGAGCCCTCCTCAAGGAGCAGTACTTC. Translation gives CASTQALSGALLKEQYF. This sequence joins TRBV7-9 and TRBJ2-7; D might be TRBD2 (5 bases). V lost 7 bases and J 7 bases, leaving 29 bases between the germline ends. The CDR3 extends over 17 amino acids. Germline CDR1 is SEHNR and CDR2 is FQNEAQ (reference sequence).

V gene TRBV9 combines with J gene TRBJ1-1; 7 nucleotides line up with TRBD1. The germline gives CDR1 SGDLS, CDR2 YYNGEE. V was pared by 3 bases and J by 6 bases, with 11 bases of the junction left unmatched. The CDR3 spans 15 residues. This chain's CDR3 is CASSATTGIIAEAFF. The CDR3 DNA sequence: TGTGCCAGCAGCGCCACGACAGGGATCATCGCTGAAGCTTTCTTT.

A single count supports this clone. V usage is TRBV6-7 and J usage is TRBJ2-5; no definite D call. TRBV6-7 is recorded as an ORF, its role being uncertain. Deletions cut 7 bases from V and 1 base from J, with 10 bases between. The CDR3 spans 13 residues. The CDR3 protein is CASNTTFQETQYF. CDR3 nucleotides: TGTGCCAGCAATACGACATTCCAAGAGACCCAGTACTTC.

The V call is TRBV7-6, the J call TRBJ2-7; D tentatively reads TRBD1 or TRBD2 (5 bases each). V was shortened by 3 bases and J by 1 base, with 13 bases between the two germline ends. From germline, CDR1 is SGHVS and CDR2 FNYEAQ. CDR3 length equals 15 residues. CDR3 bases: TGTGCCAGCAGCTTGGCCGGGACGAGGTCCTACGAGCAGTACTTC. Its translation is CASSLAGTRSYEQYF.

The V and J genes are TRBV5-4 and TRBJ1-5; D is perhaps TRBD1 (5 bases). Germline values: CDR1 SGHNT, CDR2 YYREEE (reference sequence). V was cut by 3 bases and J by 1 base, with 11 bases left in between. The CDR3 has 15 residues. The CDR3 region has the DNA TGTGCCAGCAGCTCTCAAGGGACGAGCAATCAGCCCCAGCATTTT. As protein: CASSSQGTSNQPQHF. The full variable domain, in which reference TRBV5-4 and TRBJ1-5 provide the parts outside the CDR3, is ETGVTQSPTHLIKTRGQQVTLRCSSQSGHNTVSWYQQALGQGPQFIFQYYREEENGRGNFPPRFSGLQFPNYSSELNVNALELDDSALYLCASSSQGTSNQPQHFGDGTRLSIL.

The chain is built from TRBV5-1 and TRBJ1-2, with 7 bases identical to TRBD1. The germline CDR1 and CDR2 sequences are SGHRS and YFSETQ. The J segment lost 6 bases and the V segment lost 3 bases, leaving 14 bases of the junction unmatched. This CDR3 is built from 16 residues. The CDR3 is CASSSFGTAIGDGYTF. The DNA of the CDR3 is TGCGCCAGCAGCTCATTCGGGACAGCGATAGGTGATGGCTACACCTTC.

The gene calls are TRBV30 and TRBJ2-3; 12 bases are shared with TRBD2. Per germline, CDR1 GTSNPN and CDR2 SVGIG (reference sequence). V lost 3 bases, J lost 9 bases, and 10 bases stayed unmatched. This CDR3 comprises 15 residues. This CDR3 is CAWRLAGGPPGTQYF. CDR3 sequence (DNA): TGTGCCTGGAGGCTAGCGGGAGGGCCCCCCGGAACGCAGTATTTT.

The CDR3 is CASSLARQGGYTF. The DNA of the CDR3 is TGTGCCAGCAGTTTAGCGAGACAGGGAGGCTACACCTTC. The chain combines TRBV28 with TRBJ1-2, with 7 bases identical to TRBD1. The V and J ends lost 2 bases and 8 bases, in that order; junction bases with no gene match: 5. Germline CDR1 MDHEN, CDR2 SYDVKM. CDR3 length: 13 residues.

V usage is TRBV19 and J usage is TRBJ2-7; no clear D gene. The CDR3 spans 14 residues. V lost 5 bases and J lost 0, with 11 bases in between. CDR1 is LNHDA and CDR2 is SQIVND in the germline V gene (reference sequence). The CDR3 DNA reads TGTGCCAGTAGTTCAGTCTTCCACTCCTACGAGCAGTACTTC. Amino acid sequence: CASSSVFHSYEQYF.

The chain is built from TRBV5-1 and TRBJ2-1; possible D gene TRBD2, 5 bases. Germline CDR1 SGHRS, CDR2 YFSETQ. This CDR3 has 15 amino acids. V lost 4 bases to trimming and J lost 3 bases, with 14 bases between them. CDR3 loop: CASSLQERDYNEQFF. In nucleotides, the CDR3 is TGCGCCAGCAGCCTACAAGAGAGGGACTACAATGAGCAGTTCTTC. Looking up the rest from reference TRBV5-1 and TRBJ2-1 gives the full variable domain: KAGVTQTPRYLIKTRGQQVTLSCSPISGHRSVSWYQQTPGQGLQFLFEYFSETQRNKGNFPGRFSGRQFSNSRSEMNVSTLELGDSALYLCASSLQERDYNEQFFGPGTRLTVL.

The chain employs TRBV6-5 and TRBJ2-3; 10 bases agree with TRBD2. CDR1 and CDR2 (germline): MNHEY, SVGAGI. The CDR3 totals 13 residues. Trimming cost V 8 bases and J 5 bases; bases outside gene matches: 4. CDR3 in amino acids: CASGLAAKDTQYF. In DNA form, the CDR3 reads TGTGCCAGCGGACTAGCGGCAAAAGATACGCAGTATTTT.